This is a list of T cell receptor beta chains from one sample in a study of cytomegalovirus exposure and HLA in healthy donors. Profiled with immunoSEQ multiplex PCR; TCRdb holds only in-frame clones, not every one. The sample has around 300,000 clones; roughly 87% are singletons. Sequences were obtained from PBMCs. The receptor set was obtained from a woman younger than 45 in good health and CMV-seropositive. The CDR3 runs from the conserved cysteine through the conserved F or W. Each record gives: V gene, clone size, J gene, D gene, CDR3 DNA, CDR3 protein. A D gene is named only where the DNA matches it firmly. Rows may omit the clone size; those that give it use once, few, many or a size class.

v_gene: TRBV29-1
abundance: -
j_gene: TRBJ1-2
d_gene: TRBD1
CDR3nt: TGCAGCGTAGAGGACAGGGGCTTCTCGGGGACGAACGTTATTTTCTATGGCTACACCTTC
CDR3aa: CSVEDRGFSGTNVIFYGYTF

v_gene: TRBV27
abundance: -
j_gene: TRBJ1-1
d_gene: -
CDR3nt: TGTGCCAGCACTGGGGGGGGGACTGAAGCTTTCTTT
CDR3aa: CASTGGGTEAFF

v_gene: TRBV28
abundance: once
j_gene: TRBJ2-3
d_gene: -
CDR3nt: TGTGCCAGCAGTCCGCTCGTTGTGTCCCCCACAGATACGCAGTATTTT
CDR3aa: CASSPLVVSPTDTQYF

v_gene: TRBV9
abundance: -
j_gene: TRBJ2-1
d_gene: -
CDR3nt: TGTGCCAGCAGCGTAGCGGGAAATCGGAATGAGCAGTTCTTC
CDR3aa: CASSVAGNRNEQFF

v_gene: TRBV19
abundance: -
j_gene: TRBJ2-2
d_gene: TRBD2
CDR3nt: TGTGCCAGTAGTGCGGGACTAGCGGGGACTTCCGGGGAGCTGTTTTTT
CDR3aa: CASSAGLAGTSGELFF

v_gene: TRBV7-8
abundance: -
j_gene: TRBJ2-5
d_gene: TRBD2
CDR3nt: TGTGCCAGCAGCGAGCCTAGCGGGGGCCAAGAGACCCAGTACTTC
CDR3aa: CASSEPSGGQETQYF

v_gene: TRBV11-2
abundance: -
j_gene: TRBJ1-5
d_gene: TRBD1
CDR3nt: TGTGCCAGCTCCCTACAGGGGAATCAGCCCCAGCATTTT
CDR3aa: CASSLQGNQPQHF

v_gene: TRBV9
abundance: -
j_gene: TRBJ2-5
d_gene: TRBD2
CDR3nt: TGTGCCAGCAGCTTAGCGGGGAAGGGGCCCTGGGAGACCCAGTACTTC
CDR3aa: CASSLAGKGPWETQYF

v_gene: TRBV13
abundance: -
j_gene: TRBJ2-7
d_gene: -
CDR3nt: TGTGCCAGCAGCTTAGCACCCGGGACACCGAACGGGGTCTACGAGCAGTACTTC
CDR3aa: CASSLAPGTPNGVYEQYF

v_gene: TRBV23-1
abundance: -
j_gene: TRBJ2-5
d_gene: -
CDR3nt: TGCGCCAGCAGTCAATCGACAGAGCACGAGACCCAGTACTTC
CDR3aa: CASSQSTEHETQYF

v_gene: TRBV7-6
abundance: -
j_gene: TRBJ2-1
d_gene: TRBD1
CDR3nt: TGTGCCAGCAGCTTAGGTCTTCGCGTGACAGGGGGCAGCGGGAGATCGTACAATGAGCAGTTCTTC
CDR3aa: CASSLGLRVTGGSGRSYNEQFF

v_gene: TRBV29-1
abundance: -
j_gene: TRBJ2-7
d_gene: TRBD2
CDR3nt: TGCAGCGTTGTAGCGGGGACCTACGAGCAGTACTTC
CDR3aa: CSVVAGTYEQYF

v_gene: TRBV15
abundance: -
j_gene: TRBJ1-6
d_gene: -
CDR3nt: TGTGCCACCAGCAGTGTCGACAGGTTAGGCGGTAATTCACCCCTCCACTTT
CDR3aa: CATSSVDRLGGNSPLHF

v_gene: TRBV29-1
abundance: -
j_gene: TRBJ1-1
d_gene: TRBD1
CDR3nt: TGCAGCGCCCGGGACAGGGTGTTGACTGAAGCTTTCTTT
CDR3aa: CSARDRVLTEAFF

v_gene: TRBV4-1
abundance: -
j_gene: TRBJ1-1
d_gene: -
CDR3nt: TGCGCCAGCAGCCAAGAATACGGCCTGAACACTGAAGCTTTCTTT
CDR3aa: CASSQEYGLNTEAFF

v_gene: TRBV30
abundance: -
j_gene: TRBJ1-1
d_gene: TRBD1
CDR3nt: TGTGCCTGGAGTGACAGGGGGCGGTACACTGAAGCTTTCTTT
CDR3aa: CAWSDRGRYTEAFF

v_gene: TRBV13
abundance: -
j_gene: TRBJ1-1
d_gene: TRBD1
CDR3nt: TGTGCCAGCAGCCTGGGACAGATGAACACTGAAGCTTTCTTT
CDR3aa: CASSLGQMNTEAFF

v_gene: TRBV28
abundance: -
j_gene: TRBJ1-6
d_gene: TRBD1
CDR3nt: TGTGCCAGCAGCCTCGGACAGGGTCGATTGTTTGATAATTCACCCCTCCACTTT
CDR3aa: CASSLGQGRLFDNSPLHF

v_gene: TRBV27
abundance: -
j_gene: TRBJ2-1
d_gene: TRBD2
CDR3nt: TGTGCCAGCAGTTCCGGACTAGCGGGAGCTGTTGAGCAGTTCTTC
CDR3aa: CASSSGLAGAVEQFF

v_gene: TRBV6-5
abundance: -
j_gene: TRBJ2-7
d_gene: TRBD1
CDR3nt: TGTGCCAGCAGTTACTATATCGGGGACAGGGCCTACGAGCAGTACTTC
CDR3aa: CASSYYIGDRAYEQYF

v_gene: TRBV2
abundance: -
j_gene: TRBJ2-7
d_gene: TRBD2
CDR3nt: TGTGCCAGCACGGGACTAGCGATAACCTACGAGCAGTACTTC
CDR3aa: CASTGLAITYEQYF

v_gene: TRBV27
abundance: -
j_gene: TRBJ2-1
d_gene: -
CDR3nt: TGTGCCAGCAGCCCCCTGGAGGGGGGCCTGGGAAATGAGCAGTTCTTC
CDR3aa: CASSPLEGGLGNEQFF

v_gene: TRBV28
abundance: -
j_gene: TRBJ2-7
d_gene: TRBD2
CDR3nt: TGTGCCAGCGGATTCGGGGGGGGCGAGCAGTACTTC
CDR3aa: CASGFGGGEQYF

v_gene: TRBV6-1
abundance: once
j_gene: TRBJ1-2
d_gene: -
CDR3nt: TGTGCCAGCAGTGAATACGGGCCCCTTGGCTACACCTTC
CDR3aa: CASSEYGPLGYTF

v_gene: TRBV30
abundance: -
j_gene: TRBJ2-7
d_gene: -
CDR3nt: TGTGCCTGGGGGCGGACCCTGGGGCAGTACTTC
CDR3aa: CAWGRTLGQYF

v_gene: TRBV27
abundance: -
j_gene: TRBJ2-7
d_gene: TRBD1
CDR3nt: TGTGCCAGCTCATTACAGACAGGGTCCCCCTACGAGCAGTACTTC
CDR3aa: CASSLQTGSPYEQYF

v_gene: TRBV4-1
abundance: -
j_gene: TRBJ1-1
d_gene: -
CDR3nt: TGCGCCAGCAGAGCAAGGGTGGAGGCCAACACTGAAGCTTTCTTT
CDR3aa: CASRARVEANTEAFF